Listed below are T cell receptor beta chains from one sample, sequenced in a study of cytomegalovirus exposure and HLA in healthy donors. Libraries were prepared by immunoSEQ multiplex PCR; TCRdb keeps only in-frame clonotypes and omits some of them. The table includes more than 150,000 clones, about 82% detected once. Sequencing used PBMCs. The origin of the receptors is a woman in her 30s in good health and CMV-seronegative. CDR3s include the opening cysteine and the closing phenylalanine or tryptophan. The D gene is left open where the match is weak. Some rows mark clone size as missing; the rest say once, few, many or name a class of expanded clone.

TRBD1 TRBJ1-1 TRBV10-3 . CATRDTGGTEAFF TGTGCCACCCGTGATACAGGGGGCACTGAAGCTTTCTTT
TRBD2 TRBJ2-7 TRBV28 . CASSNSGGSGEQYF TGTGCCAGCAGCAATAGCGGGGGCTCGGGAGAGCAGTACTTC
. TRBJ1-1 TRBV19 . CASSTHPGAEAFF TGTGCCAGTAGTACCCACCCCGGGGCTGAAGCTTTCTTT
TRBD2 TRBJ2-1 TRBV6-1 . CASRTSGGSANEQFF TGTGCCAGCAGGACTAGCGGGGGGTCCGCCAATGAGCAGTTCTTC
. TRBJ2-2 TRBV5-1 . CASKLDPGNTGELFF TGCGCCAGCAAGCTTGACCCAGGTAACACCGGGGAGCTGTTTTTT
. TRBJ2-7 TRBV4-1 . CASSQAPQAYEQYF TGCGCCAGCAGCCAAGCACCTCAGGCCTACGAGCAGTACTTC
. TRBJ2-1 TRBV6-5 few CASSYGGVYNEQFF TGTGCCAGCAGTTACGGCGGGGTTTACAATGAGCAGTTCTTC
. TRBJ1-4 TRBV5-6 . CASSSTGMANEKLFF TGTGCCAGCAGCTCAACAGGGATGGCTAATGAAAAACTGTTTTTT
. TRBJ2-7 TRBV7-2 . CASSFQTGYEQYF TGTGCCAGCAGCTTCCAGACGGGCTACGAGCAGTACTTC
TRBD2 TRBJ2-7 TRBV11-2 . CASSLVRGRSYEQYF TGTGCCAGCAGCTTAGTGCGGGGGAGATCCTACGAGCAGTACTTC
TRBD2 TRBJ2-7 TRBV6-1 once CASRAGLAVSYEQYF TGTGCCAGCAGGGCGGGACTAGCGGTCTCCTACGAGCAGTACTTC
. TRBJ2-2 TRBV30 . CAWGGNTGELFF TGTGCCTGGGGCGGCAACACCGGGGAGCTGTTTTTT
TRBD1 TRBJ1-2 TRBV6-5 . CASSPRQGLRYTF TGTGCCAGCAGTCCACGACAGGGCTTGAGATACACCTTC
TRBD2 TRBJ2-3 TRBV2 once CASVASGGGGTDTQYF TGTGCCAGCGTTGCTAGCGGGGGGGGAGGCACAGATACGCAGTATTTT
. TRBJ1-4 TRBV5-1 . CASSPNGVLNEKLFF TGCGCCAGCAGCCCAAACGGGGTTCTGAATGAAAAACTGTTTTTT
. TRBJ1-6 TRBV9 . CASSPGQNSPLHF TGTGCCAGCAGCCCAGGACAGAATTCACCCCTCCACTTT
TRBD1 TRBJ2-6 TRBV30 . CAWSVRSPVWPDRELNSGANVLTF TGTGCCTGGAGTGTACGGTCGCCCGTTTGGCCGGACAGGGAGTTGAATTCTGGGGCCAACGTCCTGACTTTC
. TRBJ1-3 TRBV5-6 . CASSLDWTFGNTIYF TGTGCCAGCAGCTTGGATTGGACATTTGGAAACACCATATATTTT
TRBD2 TRBJ2-1 TRBV7-9 . CASTLAGGSYNEQFF TGTGCCAGCACCCTAGCGGGGGGTAGCTACAATGAGCAGTTCTTC
TRBD2 TRBJ2-3 TRBV9 . CASSVGLAGVSTDTQYF TGTGCCAGCAGCGTAGGCCTAGCGGGGGTGAGCACAGATACGCAGTATTTT
. TRBJ1-4 TRBV9 . CASSGKQGYEKLFF TGTGCCAGCAGCGGTAAACAGGGCTACGAAAAACTGTTTTTT
. TRBJ1-1 TRBV19 . CAVKGQGWFAEAFF TGTGCCGTTAAAGGGCAGGGGTGGTTCGCTGAAGCTTTCTTT
. TRBJ2-3 TRBV2 few CAGGVADTQYF TGTGCCGGCGGGGTTGCAGATACGCAGTATTTT
TRBD1 TRBJ2-7 TRBV5-6 once CASRGGQGYHEQYF TGTGCCAGCAGGGGGGGACAGGGGTACCACGAGCAGTACTTC
TRBD1 TRBJ1-1 TRBV19 once CASIFRGLNTEAFF TGTGCCAGTATATTCAGGGGGCTTAACACTGAAGCTTTCTTT
. TRBJ1-5 TRBV6-1 . CASSERQGRQPQHF TGTGCCAGCAGTGAGCGGCAGGGAAGGCAGCCCCAGCATTTT
. TRBJ2-1 TRBV5-6 . CASSLGGADEQFF TGTGCCAGCAGCTTGGGAGGTGCGGATGAGCAGTTCTTC
TRBD1 TRBJ2-2 TRBV5-1 . CASSSPGQGAGELFF TGCGCCAGCAGCTCCCCGGGACAGGGGGCCGGGGAGCTGTTTTTT
. TRBJ2-5 TRBV5-4 once CASSFSSEETQYF TGTGCCAGCAGCTTTTCTAGCGAGGAGACCCAGTACTTC
. TRBJ1-6 TRBV6-5 . CASSYSGSPLHF TGTGCCAGCAGTTACTCCGGGTCACCCCTCCACTTT
. TRBJ2-7 TRBV5-1 . CASSRGDSYEQYF TGCGCCAGCAGCCGAGGGGACTCCTACGAGCAGTACTTC
. TRBJ2-2 TRBV7-9 few CASSARTSGELFF TGTGCCAGCAGCGCCCGGACATCCGGGGAGCTGTTTTTT
. TRBJ1-1 TRBV15 . CATTYYPRQVIGTEAFF TGTGCCACCACCTATTACCCCCGACAGGTTATAGGGACTGAAGCTTTCTTT
TRBD1 TRBJ2-2 TRBV9 . CASSGGTANTGELFF TGTGCCAGCAGCGGAGGGACAGCCAACACCGGGGAGCTGTTTTTT
TRBD2 TRBJ2-5 TRBV10-1 once CASSEGAGGPRGAQYF TGCGCCAGCAGTGAGGGAGCGGGGGGACCTAGGGGGGCCCAGTACTTC
. TRBJ2-1 TRBV4-1 few CASSLNPASVTNEQFF TGCGCCAGCAGCCTTAATCCGGCTAGCGTAACCAATGAGCAGTTCTTC
. TRBJ2-2 TRBV7-2 . CASSFLGTGELFF TGTGCCAGCAGCTTTCTCGGCACCGGGGAGCTGTTTTTT
TRBD2 TRBJ2-6 TRBV6-5 . CASRGGSSGANVLTF TGTGCCAGCAGGGGAGGGTCCTCTGGGGCCAACGTCCTGACTTTC
. TRBJ1-3 TRBV13 . CASSLVLRTANSGNTIYF TGTGCCAGCAGCTTAGTATTACGTACAGCAAACTCTGGAAACACCATATATTTT
TRBD1 TRBJ1-3 TRBV5-1 . CASSSGTEGNTIYF TGCGCCAGCAGCTCCGGGACAGAGGGAAACACCATATATTTT
TRBD1 TRBJ1-2 TRBV30 . CAWGDRAAGYTF TGTGCCTGGGGGGACAGGGCGGCTGGCTACACCTTC
. TRBJ2-1 TRBV4-1 . CASSQVPTANREQFF TGCGCCAGCAGCCAAGTTCCTACAGCTAACAGGGAGCAGTTCTTC
TRBD1 TRBJ1-5 TRBV30 . CAWRRTGVSQPQHF TGTGCCTGGAGGAGGACAGGGGTGAGTCAGCCCCAGCATTTT
TRBD2 TRBJ2-7 TRBV7-2 . CASSFSGTYEQYF TGTGCCAGCAGCTTTAGCGGGACCTACGAGCAGTACTTC
. TRBJ1-4 TRBV4-3 . CASSQAPREAGAPGTNEKLFF TGCGCCAGCAGCCAAGCTCCCCGAGAGGCAGGGGCCCCGGGGACTAATGAAAAACTGTTTTTT
TRBD1 TRBJ1-1 TRBV5-1 . CASSWTGQNTEAFF TGCGCCAGCAGCTGGACAGGGCAGAACACTGAAGCTTTCTTT
. TRBJ2-5 TRBV7-2 . CASSFYTRFEGRETQYF TGTGCCAGCAGCTTCTACACTAGATTTGAGGGCCGAGAGACCCAGTACTTC
. TRBJ1-4 TRBV6-5 . CASSYSGRTNEKLFF TGTGCCAGCAGTTACTCAGGGAGAACTAATGAAAAACTGTTTTTT
TRBD1 TRBJ2-2 TRBV7-6 . CASRPLTRDRSRELFF TGTGCCAGCAGACCGCTCACCCGGGACAGGTCCAGGGAGCTGTTTTTT
TRBD1 TRBJ1-1 TRBV7-9 . CASSSPPGQGVTEAFF TGTGCCAGCAGCTCCCCTCCGGGACAGGGAGTAACTGAAGCTTTCTTT
. TRBJ1-5 TRBV6-6 . CASSRTDNQPQHF TGTGCCAGCAGTCGGACAGACAATCAGCCCCAGCATTTT
TRBD2 TRBJ2-3 TRBV27 . CASSQIRLAGVGDTQYF TGTGCCAGCAGTCAAATCCGACTAGCGGGGGTGGGAGATACGCAGTATTTT
. TRBJ2-5 TRBV27 once CATINYSETQYF TGTGCCACCATAAACTACTCAGAGACCCAGTACTTC
TRBD1 TRBJ1-1 TRBV6-6 . CASSMGQGNTEAFF TGTGCCAGCAGTATGGGACAGGGGAACACTGAAGCTTTCTTT
. TRBJ1-4 TRBV11-2 . CASSLVRGQLGKLFF TGTGCCAGCAGCTTAGTCCGCGGACAGCTGGGAAAACTGTTTTTT